Below, 20 T cell receptor beta chains from the same sample are listed, as sequenced in a study of cytomegalovirus exposure and HLA in healthy donors. The PCR employed 60 Vbeta primers together with 13 Jbeta primers. Repertoires were generated with immunoSEQ multiplex PCR, while TCRdb's copy carries only in-frame clones and drops some. Its table records tens of thousands of clones. Sequencing input: PBMCs. Source of these receptors: a woman between 35 and 50 years old in good health and CMV-seronegative.

The chain couples TRBV2 to TRBJ2-7; D is possibly TRBD2 (6 bases). Germline V gene lookup returns CDR1 SNHLY and CDR2 FYNNEI. The CDR3 runs to 19 residues. Trimming took 8 bases from V and 3 from J, leaving 32 bases between them. The CDR3 DNA sequence: TGTGCCAGCCCCCCCACCAAGGAGGGTCCGGCTAGGGGTGGCTACGAGCAGTACTTC. Its translation: CASPPTKEGPARGGYEQYF.

The rearrangement links TRBV5-1 to TRBJ1-1; D is possibly TRBD1 (6 bases). The CDR3 contains 16 residues. Trimming left V 3 bases short and J 0 bases short, with 15 bases between. CDR1 is SGHRS and CDR2 is YFSETQ in the germline V gene. The CDR3 is CASSSQGFPMNTEAFF. For the CDR3, the DNA is TGCGCCAGCAGCTCACAGGGATTCCCCATGAACACTGAAGCTTTCTTT.

The gene calls are TRBV5-1 and TRBJ1-1; 7 bases map to TRBD1. J was trimmed by 6 bases and V by 4 bases; bases with no gene match: 9. This CDR3 is built from 14 residues. The V gene's germline CDR1 is SGHRS and CDR2 YFSETQ. The CDR3: CASSTRTGTSEAFF. The CDR3 DNA follows: TGCGCCAGCAGCACAAGGACAGGCACCTCTGAAGCTTTCTTT.

V gene TRBV6-5 combines with J gene TRBJ2-1, with 8 bases that match TRBD1. V trimming: 2 bases; J trimming: 8 bases; junction bases outside the gene matches: 5. The CDR3 loop spans 14 amino acids. Germline V gives CDR1 MNHEY, CDR2 SVGAGI. The CDR3 DNA sequence: TGTGCCAGCAGTTACGCTCGACAGGGGCATGAGCAGTTCTTC. Translated: CASSYARQGHEQFF.

The chain recombines TRBV30 with TRBJ1-1, with 7 bases lining up with TRBD1. V lost 2 bases, J lost 3 bases, and 3 bases stayed unmatched. CDR1 is GTSNPN and CDR2 is SVGIG in the germline V gene (reference sequence). The length of the CDR3 is 13 residues. As DNA, the CDR3 is TGTGCCTGGAGTTTCGGGACAGACACTGAAGCTTTCTTT. Translated: CAWSFGTDTEAFF.

The genes are TRBV6-1 and TRBJ1-5; 10 bases agree with TRBD1. Germline V CDR1 and CDR2: MNHNS, SASEGT. CDR3 length: 15 residues. Trimming at V came to 7 bases and at J to 6 bases, leaving 9 bases not matched to a gene. The CDR3 DNA follows: TGTGCCAGCATGAATGACAGGGGGCTTTCTCAGCCCCAGCATTTT. Protein sequence: CASMNDRGLSQPQHF.

The V call is TRBV19, the J call TRBJ1-4, with 10 bases identical to TRBD1. V lost 5 bases, J lost 7 bases, and 10 bases stayed unmatched. Germline values: CDR1 LNHDA, CDR2 SQIVND (reference sequence). The CDR3 covers 16 residues. DNA for the CDR3: TGTGCCAGTAGTTCGCACCCCGGGACAGGGGCTGAAAAACTGTTTTTT. Its translation is CASSSHPGTGAEKLFF.

The chain employs TRBV12-5 and TRBJ1-1; tentative D call: TRBD1 (5 bases). The CDR3 length is 15 residues. Germline loops: CDR1 LGHNT, CDR2 FRNRAP. The V end lost 5 bases, the J end lost 1 base, and 14 bases lay between the germline ends. The CDR3 nucleotides are TGTGCTAGTGGTACCCACAAAAGGGGGAACACTGAAGCTTTCTTT. It is translated as CASGTHKRGNTEAFF.

The rearrangement uses TRBV18 and TRBJ1-6; 7 bases line up with TRBD1. Looked up from germline, CDR1 is KGHSH and CDR2 is LQKENI. V trimming: 1 base; J trimming: 9 bases; junction bases outside the gene matches: 6. The CDR3 is 15 amino acids. The CDR3 reads CASSPRGTASSPLHF. The CDR3 coding sequence is TGTGCCAGCTCACCACGGGGGACAGCCTCTTCACCCCTCCACTTT.

This chain uses TRBV4-1 with TRBJ2-7, with 9 bases aligning to TRBD2. V was clipped by 2 bases and J by 7 bases; unmatched bases: 15. The length of the CDR3 is 17 residues. Germline CDR1 and CDR2: MGHRA and YSYEKL. DNA of the CDR3: TGCGCCAGCAGCCAACCAGGGACTAGCAGGACAAGACGGGAGCAGTACTTC. The encoded protein is CASSQPGTSRTRREQYF.

To note about this clone: The junction departs from germline at one end; a sequencing error may be responsible. The chain uses TRBV4-1 and TRBJ2-1, with 8 bases identical to TRBD2. CDR3 length: 19 residues. CDR1 is MGHRA and CDR2 is YSYEKL in the germline V gene. CDR3 DNA sequence: TGCGCCAGCAGCCAATTAGGCCTAGCGGGTCCGAGCTCCGACAATGAGCAGTTCTTC. Translating gives CASSQLGLAGPSSDNEQFF.

The genes are TRBV6-5 and TRBJ2-1; TRBD2 aligns across 12 bases. J lost 5 bases, V lost 6 bases, and 5 bases had no gene match. Germline lookup yields CDR1 MNHEY and CDR2 SVGAGI. The CDR3 is made up of 15 amino acids. The CDR3 nucleotides are TGTGCCAGCAGCCATGGACTAGCGGGGAACAATGAGCAGTTCTTC. It is translated as CASSHGLAGNNEQFF.

The genes are TRBV27 and TRBJ2-1; TRBD2 matches 8 bases. CDR1 is MNHEY and CDR2 is SMNVEV in the germline V gene (reference sequence). The CDR3 runs to 16 residues. With V trimmed by 5 bases and J by 5 bases, 11 bases remained unmatched. CDR3 region: CASSPWAGGDDNEQFF. The CDR3, as DNA: TGTGCCAGCAGTCCCTGGGCCGGGGGGGACGACAATGAGCAGTTCTTC.

The chain links TRBV27 to TRBJ1-4; TRBD1 aligns across 9 bases. Germline V gives CDR1 MNHEY, CDR2 SMNVEV (reference sequence). Germline trimming cut 6 bases from V and 8 bases from J; bases unmatched to any gene: 7. The CDR3 covers 14 residues. In nucleotides, the CDR3 is TGTGCCAGCAGCCCTTGGACAGGGGAAGAAAAACTGTTTTTT. It is translated as CASSPWTGEEKLFF.

On this clone itself: At one of its ends the junction is not consistent with the germline gene, which may arise from a read error. This chain uses TRBV5-1 with TRBJ1-1; tentatively, D is TRBD1 (5 bases). This CDR3 is 16 amino acids long. Germline V CDR1 and CDR2: SGHRS, YFSETQ. CDR3 in DNA: TGCGCCAGCAGCTTGGATTCCAGGGCGAAGAACACTGAAGATTTCTTT. Translating it yields CASSLDSRAKNTEDFF.

The rearrangement joins TRBV2 to TRBJ2-3; D remains unclear. From germline, CDR1 is SNHLY and CDR2 FYNNEI. The CDR3 spans 12 residues. The V gene lost 8 bases and the J gene lost 5 bases, with 11 bases spanning the gap. The CDR3 DNA sequence: TGTGCCAGCGGCCGGGTTGGAGATACGCAGTATTTT. Translating it yields CASGRVGDTQYF.

The gene calls are TRBV9 and TRBJ2-3; D is unclear. Trimming removed 0 bases at V and 0 bases at J, with 14 bases between. The germline gives CDR1 SGDLS, CDR2 YYNGEE. The CDR3 loop spans 17 amino acids. CDR3 DNA sequence: TGTGCCAGCAGCGTAGGGGTTGACTCAACCAGCACAGATACGCAGTATTTT. Translation: CASSVGVDSTSTDTQYF.

The chain joins TRBV2 to TRBJ2-7; 10 nucleotides match TRBD2. The CDR3 has 12 amino acids. V lost 3 bases and J lost 11; bases outside the gene matches: 4. Germline CDR1 reads SNHLY; CDR2 reads FYNNEI. The CDR3 DNA reads TGTGCCAGCAGTGACCGAGCGGGAGGGGAGTACTTC. The encoded protein is CASSDRAGGEYF.

This chain uses TRBV29-1 with TRBJ1-1, with a weak D call TRBD1 (5 bases). Germline V gene sequence: CDR1 SQVTM, CDR2 ANQGSEA. The V end lost 4 bases, the J end lost 8 bases, and 14 bases lay between the germline ends. The CDR3 spans 12 residues. CDR3: CSVAPRGREAFF. CDR3 nucleotide sequence: TGCAGCGTTGCCCCCCGGGGGAGGGAAGCTTTCTTT.

The CDR3 DNA follows: TGTGCCAGTAGTCTGCCGACAGGGCAGGAAGCTTTCTTT. Amino acids: CASSLPTGQEAFF. The chain combines TRBV19 with TRBJ1-1, with TRBD1 identical over 7 bases. Per germline, CDR1 LNHDA and CDR2 SQIVND (reference sequence). This CDR3 contains 13 residues. Trimming removed 5 bases from V and 8 bases from J; junction bases left unmatched: 8.